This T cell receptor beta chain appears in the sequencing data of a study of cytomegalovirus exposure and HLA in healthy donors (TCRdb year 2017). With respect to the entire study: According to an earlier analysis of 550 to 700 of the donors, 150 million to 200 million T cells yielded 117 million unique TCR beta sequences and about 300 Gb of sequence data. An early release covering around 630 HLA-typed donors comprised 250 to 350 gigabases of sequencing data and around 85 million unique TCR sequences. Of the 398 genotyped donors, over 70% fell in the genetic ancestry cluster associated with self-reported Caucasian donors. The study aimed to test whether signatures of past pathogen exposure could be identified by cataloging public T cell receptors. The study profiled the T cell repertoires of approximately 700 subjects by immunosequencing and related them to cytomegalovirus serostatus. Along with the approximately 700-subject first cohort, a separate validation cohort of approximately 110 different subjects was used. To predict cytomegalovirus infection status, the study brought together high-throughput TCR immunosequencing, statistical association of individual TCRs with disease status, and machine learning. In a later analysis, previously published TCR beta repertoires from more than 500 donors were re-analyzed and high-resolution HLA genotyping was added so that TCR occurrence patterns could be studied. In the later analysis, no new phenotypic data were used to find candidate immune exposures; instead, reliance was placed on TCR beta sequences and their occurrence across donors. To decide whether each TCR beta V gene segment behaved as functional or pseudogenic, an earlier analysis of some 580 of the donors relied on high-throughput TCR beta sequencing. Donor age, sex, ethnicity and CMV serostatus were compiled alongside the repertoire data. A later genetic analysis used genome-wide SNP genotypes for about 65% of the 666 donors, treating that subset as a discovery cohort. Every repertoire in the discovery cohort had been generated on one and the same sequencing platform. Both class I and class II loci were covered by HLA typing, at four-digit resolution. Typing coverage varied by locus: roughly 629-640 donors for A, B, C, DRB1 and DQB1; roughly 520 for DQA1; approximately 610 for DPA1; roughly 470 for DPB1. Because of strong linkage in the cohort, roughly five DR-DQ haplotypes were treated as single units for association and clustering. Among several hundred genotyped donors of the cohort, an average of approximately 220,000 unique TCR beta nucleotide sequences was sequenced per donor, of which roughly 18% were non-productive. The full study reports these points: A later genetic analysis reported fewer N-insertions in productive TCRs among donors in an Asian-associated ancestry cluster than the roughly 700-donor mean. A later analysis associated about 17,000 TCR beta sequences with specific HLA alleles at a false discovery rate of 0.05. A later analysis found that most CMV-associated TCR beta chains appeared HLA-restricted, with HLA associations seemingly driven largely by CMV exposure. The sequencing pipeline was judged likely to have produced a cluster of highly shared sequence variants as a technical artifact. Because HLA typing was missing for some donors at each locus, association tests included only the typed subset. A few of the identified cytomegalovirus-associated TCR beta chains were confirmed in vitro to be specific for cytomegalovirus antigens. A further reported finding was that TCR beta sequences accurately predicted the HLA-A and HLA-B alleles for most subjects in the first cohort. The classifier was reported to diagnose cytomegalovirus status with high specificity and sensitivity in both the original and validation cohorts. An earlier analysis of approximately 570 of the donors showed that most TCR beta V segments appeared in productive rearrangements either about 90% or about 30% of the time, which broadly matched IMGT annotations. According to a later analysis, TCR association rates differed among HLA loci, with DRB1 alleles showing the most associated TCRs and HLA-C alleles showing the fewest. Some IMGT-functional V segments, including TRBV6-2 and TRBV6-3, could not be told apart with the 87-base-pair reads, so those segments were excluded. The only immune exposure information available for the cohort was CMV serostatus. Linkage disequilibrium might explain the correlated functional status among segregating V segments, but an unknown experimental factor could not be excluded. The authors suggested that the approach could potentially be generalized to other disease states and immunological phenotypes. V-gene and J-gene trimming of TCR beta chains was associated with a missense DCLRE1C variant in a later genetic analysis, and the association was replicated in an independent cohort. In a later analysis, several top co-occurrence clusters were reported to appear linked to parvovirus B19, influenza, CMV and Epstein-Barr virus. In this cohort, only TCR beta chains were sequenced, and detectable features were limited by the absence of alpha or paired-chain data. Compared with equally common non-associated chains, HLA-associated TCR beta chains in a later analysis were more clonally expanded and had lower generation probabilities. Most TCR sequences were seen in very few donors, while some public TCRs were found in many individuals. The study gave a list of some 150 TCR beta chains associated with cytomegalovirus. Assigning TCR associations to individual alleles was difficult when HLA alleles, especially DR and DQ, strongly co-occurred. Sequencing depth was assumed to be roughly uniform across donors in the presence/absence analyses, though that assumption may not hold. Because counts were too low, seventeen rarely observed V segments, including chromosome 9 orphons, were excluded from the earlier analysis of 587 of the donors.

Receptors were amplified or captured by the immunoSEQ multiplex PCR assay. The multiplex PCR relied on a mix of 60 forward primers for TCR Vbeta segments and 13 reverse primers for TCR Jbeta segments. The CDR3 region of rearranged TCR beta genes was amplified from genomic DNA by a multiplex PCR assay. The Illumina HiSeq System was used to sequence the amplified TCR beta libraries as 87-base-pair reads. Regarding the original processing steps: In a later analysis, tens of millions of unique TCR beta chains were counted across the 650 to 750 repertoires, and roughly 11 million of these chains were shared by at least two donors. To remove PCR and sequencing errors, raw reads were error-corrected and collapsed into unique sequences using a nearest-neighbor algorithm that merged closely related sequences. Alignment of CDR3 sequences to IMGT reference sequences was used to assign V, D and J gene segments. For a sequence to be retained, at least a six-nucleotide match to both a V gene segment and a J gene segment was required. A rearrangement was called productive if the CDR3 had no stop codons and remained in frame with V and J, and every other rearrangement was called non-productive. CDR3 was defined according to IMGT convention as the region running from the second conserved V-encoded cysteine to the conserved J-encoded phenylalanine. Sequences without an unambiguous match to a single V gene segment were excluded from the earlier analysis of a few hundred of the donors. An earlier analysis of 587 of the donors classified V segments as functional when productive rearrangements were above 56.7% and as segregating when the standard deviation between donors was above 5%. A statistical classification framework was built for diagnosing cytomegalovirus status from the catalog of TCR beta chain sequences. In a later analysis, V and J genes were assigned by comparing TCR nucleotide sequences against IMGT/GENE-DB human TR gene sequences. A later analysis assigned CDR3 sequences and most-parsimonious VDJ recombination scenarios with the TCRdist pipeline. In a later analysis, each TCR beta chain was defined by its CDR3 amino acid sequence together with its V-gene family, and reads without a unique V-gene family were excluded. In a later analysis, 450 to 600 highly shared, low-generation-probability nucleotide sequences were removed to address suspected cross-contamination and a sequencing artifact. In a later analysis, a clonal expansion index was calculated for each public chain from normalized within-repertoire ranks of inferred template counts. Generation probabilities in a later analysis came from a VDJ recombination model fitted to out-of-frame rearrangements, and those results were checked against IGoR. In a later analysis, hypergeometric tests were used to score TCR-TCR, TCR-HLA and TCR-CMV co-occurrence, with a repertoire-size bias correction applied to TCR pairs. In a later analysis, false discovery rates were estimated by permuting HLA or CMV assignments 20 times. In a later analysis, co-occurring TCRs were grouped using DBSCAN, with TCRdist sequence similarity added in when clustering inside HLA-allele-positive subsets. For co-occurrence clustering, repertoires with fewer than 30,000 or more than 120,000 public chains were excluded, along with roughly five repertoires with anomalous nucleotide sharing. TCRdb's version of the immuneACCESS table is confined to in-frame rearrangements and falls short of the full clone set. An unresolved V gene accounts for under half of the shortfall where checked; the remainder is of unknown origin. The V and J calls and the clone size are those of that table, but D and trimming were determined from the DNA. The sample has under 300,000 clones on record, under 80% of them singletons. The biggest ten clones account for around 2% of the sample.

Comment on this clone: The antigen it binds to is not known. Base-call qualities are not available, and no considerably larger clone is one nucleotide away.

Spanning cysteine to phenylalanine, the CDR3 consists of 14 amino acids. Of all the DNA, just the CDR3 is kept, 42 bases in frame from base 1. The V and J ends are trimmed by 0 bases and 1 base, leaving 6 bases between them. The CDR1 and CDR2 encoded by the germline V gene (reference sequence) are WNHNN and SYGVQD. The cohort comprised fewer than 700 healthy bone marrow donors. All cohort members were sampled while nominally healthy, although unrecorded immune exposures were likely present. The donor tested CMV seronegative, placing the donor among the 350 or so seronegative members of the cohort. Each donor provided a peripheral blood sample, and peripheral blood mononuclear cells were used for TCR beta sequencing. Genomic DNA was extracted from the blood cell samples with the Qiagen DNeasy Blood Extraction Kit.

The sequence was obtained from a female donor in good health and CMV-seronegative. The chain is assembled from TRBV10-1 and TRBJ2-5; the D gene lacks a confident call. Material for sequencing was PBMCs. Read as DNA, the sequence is TGCGCCAGCAGTGAGTCGGCTGCCCAAGAGACCCAGTACTTC. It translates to CASSESAAQETQYF.